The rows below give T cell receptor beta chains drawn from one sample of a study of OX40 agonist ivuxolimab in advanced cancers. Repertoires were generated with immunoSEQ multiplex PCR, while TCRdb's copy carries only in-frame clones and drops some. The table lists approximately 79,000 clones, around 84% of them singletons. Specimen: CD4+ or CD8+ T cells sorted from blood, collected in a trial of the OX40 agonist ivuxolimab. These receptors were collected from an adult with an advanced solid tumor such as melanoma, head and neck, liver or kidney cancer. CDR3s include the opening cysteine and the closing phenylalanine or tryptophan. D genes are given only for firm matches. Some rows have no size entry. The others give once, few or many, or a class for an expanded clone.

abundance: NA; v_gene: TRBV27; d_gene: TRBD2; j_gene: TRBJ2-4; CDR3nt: TGTGCCAGCAGTGCCTCGGGACTAGCTGCCCTTCTCTTAGCCAAAAACATTCAGTACTTC; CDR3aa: CASSASGLAALLLAKNIQYF
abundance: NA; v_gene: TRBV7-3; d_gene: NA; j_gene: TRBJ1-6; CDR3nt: TGTGCCAGCAGCTTATTCGAAGAATCACCCCTCCACTTT; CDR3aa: CASSLFEESPLHF
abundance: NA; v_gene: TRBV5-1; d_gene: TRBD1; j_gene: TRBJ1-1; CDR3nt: TGCGCCAGCAGCTTGCAGGGGGCGAACACTGAAGCTTTCTTT; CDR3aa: CASSLQGANTEAFF
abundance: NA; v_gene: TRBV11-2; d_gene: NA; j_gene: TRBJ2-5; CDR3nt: TGTGCCAGCAGCTTAGGGCGGTGGGCAGAGACCCAGTACTTC; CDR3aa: CASSLGRWAETQYF
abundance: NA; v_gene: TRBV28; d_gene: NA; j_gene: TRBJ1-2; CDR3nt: TGTGCCAGCAGTTCGCCCGCTTCGGGGGTCTATGGCTACACCTTC; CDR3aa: CASSSPASGVYGYTF
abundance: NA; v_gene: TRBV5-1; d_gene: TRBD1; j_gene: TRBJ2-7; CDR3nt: TGCGCCAGCAGGACTGACAGGGTGAACGAGCAGTACTTC; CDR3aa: CASRTDRVNEQYF
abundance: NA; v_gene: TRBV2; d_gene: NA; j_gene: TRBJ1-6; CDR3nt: TGTGCCAGCAAACGGACAGACAATTCACCCCTCCACTTT; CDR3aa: CASKRTDNSPLHF
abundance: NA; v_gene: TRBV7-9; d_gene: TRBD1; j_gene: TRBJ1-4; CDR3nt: TGTGCCAGCAGCTTAACGGGACAGGGTTACGAAAAACTGTTTTTT; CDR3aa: CASSLTGQGYEKLFF
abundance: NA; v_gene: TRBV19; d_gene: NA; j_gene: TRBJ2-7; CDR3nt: TGTGCCAGTAGCAGACAGGTTAGCTCCTACGAGCAGTACTTC; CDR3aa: CASSRQVSSYEQYF
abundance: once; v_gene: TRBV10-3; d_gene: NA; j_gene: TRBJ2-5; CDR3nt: TGTGCCATCAGTGGGGGGTCACAAGAGACCCAGTACTTC; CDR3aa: CAISGGSQETQYF
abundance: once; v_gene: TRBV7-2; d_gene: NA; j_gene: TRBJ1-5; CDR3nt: TGTGCCAGCAGATTGGACAGTTCTTATCAGCCCCAGCATTTT; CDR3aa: CASRLDSSYQPQHF
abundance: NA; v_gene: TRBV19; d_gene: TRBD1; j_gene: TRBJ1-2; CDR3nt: TGTGCCAGTACTAAGTGGGACAGGGACGACGGCTACACCTTC; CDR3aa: CASTKWDRDDGYTF
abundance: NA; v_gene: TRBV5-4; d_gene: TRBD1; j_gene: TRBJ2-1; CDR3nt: TGTGCCAGCAGCTCCGGGACAGGGGCCTACAATGAGCAGTTCTTC; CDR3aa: CASSSGTGAYNEQFF
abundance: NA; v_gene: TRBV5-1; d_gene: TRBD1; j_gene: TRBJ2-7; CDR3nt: TGCGCCAGCAGCACCCTGACAGGGATCGAGCAGTACTTC; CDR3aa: CASSTLTGIEQYF
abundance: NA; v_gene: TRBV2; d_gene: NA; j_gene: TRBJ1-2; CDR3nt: TGTGCCAGCAGTGATGGGAACTATGGCTACACCTTC; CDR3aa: CASSDGNYGYTF
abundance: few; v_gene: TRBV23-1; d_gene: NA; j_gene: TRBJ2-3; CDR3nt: TGCGCCAGCAGTCAACGCTTTGCAGATACGCAGTATTTT; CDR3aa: CASSQRFADTQYF
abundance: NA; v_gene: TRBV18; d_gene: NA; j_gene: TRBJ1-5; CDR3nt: TGTGCCAGCTCACCAGAGGGCGGGCAGCCCCAGCATTTT; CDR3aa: CASSPEGGQPQHF
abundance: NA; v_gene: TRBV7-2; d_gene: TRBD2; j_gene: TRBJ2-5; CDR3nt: TGTGCCAGCAGCTCTGATGGGACTAGCCTTGGTCGAGAGACCCAGTACTTC; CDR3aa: CASSSDGTSLGRETQYF
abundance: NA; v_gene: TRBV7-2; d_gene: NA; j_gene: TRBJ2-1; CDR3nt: TGTGCCAGCAGCTTAGAGAGGGTGAGTGAGCAGTTCTTC; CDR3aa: CASSLERVSEQFF
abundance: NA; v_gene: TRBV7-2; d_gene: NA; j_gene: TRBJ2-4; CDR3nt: TGTGCCAGCAGCTTATGGGGGGCGGACAAAAACATTCAGTACTTC; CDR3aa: CASSLWGADKNIQYF
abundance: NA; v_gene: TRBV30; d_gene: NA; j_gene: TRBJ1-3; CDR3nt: TGTGCCTGGAGGCCCAGGGGAAACACCATATATTTT; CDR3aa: CAWRPRGNTIYF
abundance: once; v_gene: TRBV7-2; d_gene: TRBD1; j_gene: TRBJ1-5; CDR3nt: TGTGCCAGCAGCACGACAGGGGGCGTTCAGCCCCAGCATTTT; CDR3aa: CASSTTGGVQPQHF
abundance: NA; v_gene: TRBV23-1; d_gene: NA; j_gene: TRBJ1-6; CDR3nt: TGCGCCAGCAGTCAATCGTGGCCTATCGGGGGACACAGGGCTTATAATTCACCCCTCCACTTT; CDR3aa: CASSQSWPIGGHRAYNSPLHF
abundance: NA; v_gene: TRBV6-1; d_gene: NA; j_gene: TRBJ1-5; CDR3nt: TGTGCCAGCAGCGAAGGCGGCGGATTCAATCAGCCCCAGCATTTT; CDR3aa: CASSEGGGFNQPQHF
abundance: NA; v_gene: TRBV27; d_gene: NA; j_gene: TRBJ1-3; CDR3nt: TGTGCCAGCAGTCCGTCGACAGTCGGGGGAAACACCATATATTTT; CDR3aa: CASSPSTVGGNTIYF
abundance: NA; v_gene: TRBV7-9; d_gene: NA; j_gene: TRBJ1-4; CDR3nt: TGTGCCAGCAGCTTAGGATGGGGCAATGAAAAACTGTTTTTT; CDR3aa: CASSLGWGNEKLFF
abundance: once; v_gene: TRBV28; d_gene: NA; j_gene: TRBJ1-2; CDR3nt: TGTGCCAGCAGTTTAGGAATGCAGGGAGCAGGAGGCTACACCTTC; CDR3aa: CASSLGMQGAGGYTF
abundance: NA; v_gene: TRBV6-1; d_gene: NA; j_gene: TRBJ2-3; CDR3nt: TGTGCCAGCAGAGCGGGCCATTCCGCAGATACGCAGTATTTT; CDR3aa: CASRAGHSADTQYF
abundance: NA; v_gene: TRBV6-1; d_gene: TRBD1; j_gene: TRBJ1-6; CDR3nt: TGTGCCAGTTCCCCACAGGGGTATAATTCACCCCTCCACTTT; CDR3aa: CASSPQGYNSPLHF